The rows below give T cell receptor beta chains drawn from one sample of a study of CD8 T cells in Susac syndrome. Via MiXCR, TCRdb re-called the immunoSEQ multiplex PCR reads, giving one row per CDR3 protein. The table has 300,000 to 350,000 distinct CDR3 sequences, about 92% seen once. The sequencing sample was made of CD4+ T cells from PBMCs. The receptor source for this set is a human donor with multiple sclerosis. Both conserved end residues are part of each CDR3. The D gene is left open where the match is weak. Size is stated for part of the rows, as once, few or many counts, or as a class when the clone is expanded.

j_call d_call v_call clone_size cdr3_nt cdr3_aa
TRBJ2-5 . TRBV18 . TGTGCCAGCTCAGGATTTCAAGAGACCCAGTACTTC CASSGFQETQYF
TRBJ2-2 TRBD1 TRBV27 . TGTGCCAGCAGTTTCCGCGGACAGGGGAACACCGGGGAGCTGTTTTTT CASSFRGQGNTGELFF
TRBJ1-2 TRBD1 TRBV12-3/TRBV12-4 . TGTGCCAGCAGTTTAGGCAGGGGGCATAGGGGCTACACCTTC CASSLGRGHRGYTF
TRBJ2-1 TRBD1 TRBV12-3/TRBV12-4 . TGTGCCAGCAGTAGCCGGGACAGGGGATCCCATGAGCAGTTCTTC CASSSRDRGSHEQFF
TRBJ1-4 . TRBV5-1 . TGCGCCAGCAGCGCGCGGACCGGGGGGCCAACTAATGAAAAACTGTTTTTT CASSARTGGPTNEKLFF
TRBJ2-7 TRBD2 TRBV10-3 . TGTGCCATCAGTAGAACCGGGACTAGCGGGAGTCGCTCCTACGAGCAGTACTTC CAISRTGTSGSRSYEQYF
TRBJ2-1 . TRBV5-1 . TGCGCCAGCAGCCAACTAGCTTCCAATGAGCAGTTCTTC CASSQLASNEQFF
TRBJ1-3 . TRBV5-1 . TGCGCCAGCAGCTCTACAACAGGATCTGGAAACACCATATATTTT CASSSTTGSGNTIYF
TRBJ2-5 TRBD1 TRBV4-1 . TGCGCCAGCAGCCACGAGACAGGGTCGAGATGGGAGACCCAGTACTTC CASSHETGSRWETQYF
TRBJ2-2 . TRBV4-2 . TGTGCCAGCAGCCAAACCCGGTGGGACAATAACACCGGGGAGCTGTTTTTT CASSQTRWDNNTGELFF
TRBJ2-5 TRBD2 TRBV20-1 . TGCAGTGCTAGAAGGCTAGCGGGAGTAGAGACCCAGTACTTC CSARRLAGVETQYF
TRBJ2-1 TRBD2 TRBV29-1 . TGCAGCGTCTCACAACTAGCGGGGAGGTACAATGAGCAGTTCTTC CSVSQLAGRYNEQFF
TRBJ2-4 TRBD1 TRBV20-1 . TGCAGTGCTGGAATCGACAGGGCCGAAAACATTCAGTACTTC CSAGIDRAENIQYF
TRBJ2-3 . TRBV4-1 . TGCGCCAGCAGCCATCTGGACAGCGCCGGCTCAGATACGCAGTATTTT CASSHLDSAGSDTQYF
TRBJ2-7 . TRBV5-6 . TGTGCCAGCAGCTTGGGGGCGACAAGAGAGCAGTACTTC CASSLGATREQYF
TRBJ1-2 . TRBV5-1 . TGCGCCAGCAGCTTGACACTGACTAACTATGGCTACACCTTC CASSLTLTNYGYTF
TRBJ1-5 . TRBV20-1 . TGCAGTGCTGGTCAGGCACAGAGCAATCAGCCCCAGCATTTT CSAGQAQSNQPQHF
TRBJ2-5 TRBD1 TRBV7-2 . TGTGCCAGCAGCATGACAGGGTTTGAAGGGGAGACCCAGTACTTC CASSMTGFEGETQYF
TRBJ2-1 TRBD2 TRBV6-2/TRBV6-3 . TGTGCCAGCAGTGGGGTTTGGAATCTAGCGGGGAACAATGAGCAGTTCTTC CASSGVWNLAGNNEQFF
TRBJ1-1 . TRBV7-3 . TGTGCCAGCAGCTTAGGACACCCGTACACTGAAGCTTTCTTT CASSLGHPYTEAFF
TRBJ2-2 TRBD2 TRBV19 . TGTGCCAGTAGTATAGATCTAACTAGCGTTCACACCGGGGAGCTGTTTTTT CASSIDLTSVHTGELFF
TRBJ2-1 TRBD2 TRBV4-3 . TGCGCCAGCAGCCCCCGGCAGGCGGGAGGGCCTAGTGAGCAGTTCTTC CASSPRQAGGPSEQFF
TRBJ2-7 TRBD2 TRBV20-1 . TGCAGTGCTAAGCTTGCTAGCGGGGGAGCCTACGAGCAGTACTTC CSAKLASGGAYEQYF
TRBJ2-7 . TRBV9 . TGTGCCAGCAGCTCGGGACCTTGGGCACACGAGCAGTACTTC CASSSGPWAHEQYF
TRBJ2-1 TRBD1 TRBV24-1 . TGTGCCACCAGTGGTTCGGCAGGGGGCAATGAGCAGTTCTTC CATSGSAGGNEQFF
TRBJ1-4 TRBD1 TRBV29-1 . TGCAGCGTTGGACAGGGCGAAAAACTGTTTTTT CSVGQGEKLFF
TRBJ2-1 TRBD2 TRBV7-2 . TGTGCCAGCAGCACACAAACGGGACTACCCTACAATGAGCAGTTCTTC CASSTQTGLPYNEQFF
TRBJ1-1 TRBD1 TRBV2 . TGTGCCAGCAGAAGACAGGGGGTGACGAACACTGAAGCTTTCTTT CASRRQGVTNTEAFF
TRBJ2-1 TRBD2 TRBV14 . TGTGCCAGCAGCCAACTTCAGCGGGGAGGGGATGAGCAGTTCTTC CASSQLQRGGDEQFF
TRBJ1-4 . TRBV2 . TGTGCCAGCAGTGTCCCCTCCAAGGGCCTCGCAACTAATGAAAAACTGTTTTTT CASSVPSKGLATNEKLFF
TRBJ2-3 TRBD1 TRBV6-1 . TGTGCCAGCAGTGAAGGGGCCGGACAGGGGACAGATACGCAGTATTTT CASSEGAGQGTDTQYF
TRBJ2-3 . TRBV7-9 . TGTGCCAGCAGCGCGTTTGGCGGTTATACGCAGTATTTT CASSAFGGYTQYF
TRBJ2-5 TRBD2 TRBV29-1 few TGCAGCGTTGCCCGACTAGCGGGAGGCGGAGAGACCCAGTACTTC CSVARLAGGGETQYF
TRBJ2-7 . TRBV20-1 . TGCAGTGCTAGGGCCACTAGTTTCGGGAGCTCCTACGAGCAGTACTTC CSARATSFGSSYEQYF
TRBJ1-2 . TRBV29-1 . TGCAGCGTTTTCACGTTCTATGGCTACACCTTC CSVFTFYGYTF
TRBJ1-6 TRBD1 TRBV7-9 . TGTGCAGAAACTACCGGGACAGGGGGTTCACCCCTCCACTTT CAETTGTGGSPLHF
TRBJ2-2 TRBD2 TRBV7-2 . TGTGCCAGCAGCCAAGGACTAGCGTCCGGGGAGCTGTTTTTT CASSQGLASGELFF
TRBJ2-3 . TRBV5-1 . TGCGCCAGCAGCTTGGACGGGAGCGGCACAGATACGCAGTATTTT CASSLDGSGTDTQYF
TRBJ1-2 . TRBV5-4 . TGTGCCAGCAGCTTGCTCTCTCCTCCTAACTATGGCTACACCTTC CASSLLSPPNYGYTF
TRBJ1-5 TRBD1 TRBV6-6 once TGTGCCATCCGGGACAGATCCAATCAGCCCCAGCATTTT CAIRDRSNQPQHF
TRBJ2-1 TRBD2 TRBV20-1 . TGCAGTGCTAGAGAGGCGACTAGCGGGTACAATGAGCAGTTCTTC CSAREATSGYNEQFF
TRBJ1-4 TRBD1 TRBV5-1 . TGCGCCAGCAGTCTCAAGGGGGCGCCCAATGAAAAACTGTTTTTT CASSLKGAPNEKLFF
TRBJ2-5 TRBD2 TRBV5-1 . TGCGCCAGCAGCTTGGTTGCGGGAGTTAGAGAGACCCAGTACTTC CASSLVAGVRETQYF
TRBJ2-1 . TRBV20-1 . TGCAGTGCTGATGACGGTTTCTCCTACAATGAGCAGTTCTTC CSADDGFSYNEQFF
TRBJ1-4 TRBD1 TRBV7-2 once TGTGCCAGCAGCGTAGACAGGGCTGAAAAACTGTTTTTT CASSVDRAEKLFF
TRBJ1-2 . TRBV3-1 . TGTGCCAGCAGCCAACCTACAGGGAACTATGGCTACACCTTC CASSQPTGNYGYTF
TRBJ1-4 . TRBV28 once TGTGCCAGCAAGTCCCAAAATGAAAAACTGTTTTTT CASKSQNEKLFF
TRBJ2-2 . TRBV2 . TGTGCCAGCAGTTCCGGGACTCTCACCACCGGGGAGCTGTTTTTT CASSSGTLTTGELFF
TRBJ2-7 TRBD1 TRBV11-2 . TGTGCCTCCGGCCGGGACAGGGGTCACTACGAGCAGTACTTC CASGRDRGHYEQYF